Reported below is one T cell receptor (beta chain). Antigen specificity is unknown. A single base separates this from a much larger clone, so it may be a read error. For repertoire sequencing, the TCR beta CDR3 regions were amplified from RNA transcripts. In the first round, RT-PCR was carried out with HTBI primers, and a multiplex PCR formed the second round. From the multiplex PCR reads, TCRdb called clonotypes with MiXCR, one entry per CDR3 protein. In the table there are around 670,000 distinct CDR3 sequences, roughly 40% of which are singletons. These data originate in a study of Graves' ophthalmopathy and Graves' hyperthyroidism. As diagnostic evidence, clinical symptoms, serum thyroxine, TRAb, thyroid ultrasound and orbital computed tomography were relied upon. Broader study findings: Using 13 signatures, a model distinguished ophthalmopathy from stable hyperthyroidism, reaching around 90% sensitivity and about 81% specificity.

In germline, CDR1 is SGHTA, CDR2 FQGNSA. This CDR3 region has 14 residues. The rearrangement joins TRBV7-2 to TRBJ2-5; tentatively, D is TRBD2 (5 bases). The source material was peripheral blood. This receptor was taken from an adult man with Graves' ophthalmopathy. CDR3 nucleotides: TGTGCCAGCAGCTTAGCTGGATCTAGGGAGACCCAGCACTTC. It translates to CASSLAGSRETQHF.